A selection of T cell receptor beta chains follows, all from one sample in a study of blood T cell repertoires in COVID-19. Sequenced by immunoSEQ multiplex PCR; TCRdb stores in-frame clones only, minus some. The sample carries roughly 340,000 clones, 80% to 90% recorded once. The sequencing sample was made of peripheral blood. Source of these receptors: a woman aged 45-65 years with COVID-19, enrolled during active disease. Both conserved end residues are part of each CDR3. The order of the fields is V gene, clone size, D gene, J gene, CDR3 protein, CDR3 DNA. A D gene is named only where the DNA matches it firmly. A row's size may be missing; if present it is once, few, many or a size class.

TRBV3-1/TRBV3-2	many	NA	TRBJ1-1	CASSQEGGNTEAFF	TGTGCCAGCAGCCAAGAAGGAGGGAACACTGAAGCTTTCTTT
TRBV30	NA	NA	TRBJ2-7	CAWSLTGSSEQYF	TGTGCCTGGAGTCTTACAGGGAGTAGCGAGCAGTACTTC
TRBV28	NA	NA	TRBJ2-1	CASGSRTDPYNEQFF	TGTGCCAGCGGGTCCAGGACAGATCCCTACAATGAGCAGTTCTTC
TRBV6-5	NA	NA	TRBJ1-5	CASVDRSNQPQHF	TGTGCCAGCGTCGACAGAAGCAATCAGCCCCAGCATTTT
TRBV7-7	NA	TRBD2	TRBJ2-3	CASSTAGVTDTQYF	TGTGCTAGCAGCACAGCGGGAGTTACAGATACGCAGTATTTT
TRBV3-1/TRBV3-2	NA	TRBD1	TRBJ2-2	CASLQGAGTGELFF	TGTGCCAGCTTGCAGGGGGCGGGAACCGGGGAGCTGTTTTTT
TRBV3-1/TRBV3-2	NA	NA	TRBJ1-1	CASSQALISGTEAFF	TGTGCCAGCAGCCAAGCCCTAATTAGTGGCACTGAAGCTTTCTTT
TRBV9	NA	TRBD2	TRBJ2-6	CASRPREGNGGANVLTF	TGTGCCAGCCGCCCCAGGGAGGGAAATGGTGGGGCCAACGTCCTGACTTTC
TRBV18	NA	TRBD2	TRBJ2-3	CASSPVFEGRASQGDTQYF	TGTGCCAGCTCACCGGTGTTTGAGGGGAGGGCCTCACAAGGAGATACGCAGTATTTT
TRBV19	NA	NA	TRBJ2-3	CASSITRLRTDTQYF	TGTGCCAGTAGTATTACTAGGCTGAGGACAGATACGCAGTATTTT
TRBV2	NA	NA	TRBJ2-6	CASSVTYRSGANVLTF	TGTGCCAGCAGTGTGACTTACCGCTCTGGGGCCAACGTCCTGACTTTC
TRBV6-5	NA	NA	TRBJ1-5	CASTLGGGWGQPQHF	TGTGCCAGCACCCTTGGGGGGGGCTGGGGTCAGCCCCAGCATTTT
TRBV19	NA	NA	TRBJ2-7	CASSIVSSAYEQYF	TGTGCCAGTAGTATAGTATCGTCGGCCTACGAGCAGTACTTC
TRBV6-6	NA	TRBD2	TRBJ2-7	CASSYGGRAHEQYF	TGTGCCAGCAGTTACGGCGGGAGGGCCCACGAGCAGTACTTC
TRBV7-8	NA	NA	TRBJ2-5	CASSLVGDQETQYF	TGTGCCAGCAGCTTAGTAGGGGATCAAGAGACCCAGTACTTC
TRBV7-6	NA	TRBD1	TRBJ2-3	CASSLGGGANTQYF	TGTGCCAGCAGCTTAGGAGGGGGCGCGAATACGCAGTATTTT
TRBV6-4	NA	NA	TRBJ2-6	CASSGLCSELYSGANVLTF	TGTGCCAGCAGCGGCCTTTGTTCAGAACTATACTCTGGGGCCAACGTCCTGACTTTC
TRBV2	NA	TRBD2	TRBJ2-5	CASGSGRARETQYF	TGTGCCAGCGGTAGCGGGAGGGCCCGGGAGACCCAGTACTTC
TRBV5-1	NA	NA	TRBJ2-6	CASRGGASSANVLTF	TGCGCCAGCAGAGGAGGGGCGTCATCGGCCAACGTCCTGACTTTC
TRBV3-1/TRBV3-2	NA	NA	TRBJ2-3	CASSLALSTDTQYF	TGTGCCAGCAGCCTGGCCCTGAGCACAGATACGCAGTATTTT
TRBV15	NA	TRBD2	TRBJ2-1	CATSKGREGSNEQFF	TGTGCCACCAGCAAGGGGCGGGAGGGCTCTAATGAGCAGTTCTTC
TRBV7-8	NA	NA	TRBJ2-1	CASSFGGIGIGEQFF	TGTGCCAGCAGCTTCGGTGGAATCGGGATTGGAGAGCAGTTCTTC
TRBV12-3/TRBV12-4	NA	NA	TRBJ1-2	CASSLRYGYTF	TGTGCCAGCAGTTTGCGATATGGCTACACCTTC
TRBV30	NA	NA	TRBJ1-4	CAWSVPARVGNEKLFF	TGTGCCTGGAGTGTACCGGCGCGGGTTGGTAATGAAAAACTGTTTTTT
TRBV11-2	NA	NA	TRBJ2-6	CASSLVAGTGANVLTF	TGTGCCAGCAGCTTAGTTGCAGGCACTGGGGCCAACGTCCTGACTTTC
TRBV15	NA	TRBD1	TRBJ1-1	CATSPTGAGTEAFF	TGTGCCACCAGCCCGACAGGGGCGGGCACTGAAGCTTTCTTT
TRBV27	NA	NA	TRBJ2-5	CASSLFGGRETQYF	TGTGCCAGCAGTCTCTTCGGAGGGCGGGAGACCCAGTACTTC
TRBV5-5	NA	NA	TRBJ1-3	CASSLIRDSGNTIYF	TGTGCCAGCAGCTTGATCCGCGACTCTGGAAACACCATATATTTT
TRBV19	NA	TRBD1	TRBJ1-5	CASSRFGTDSNQPQHF	TGTGCCAGTAGTAGGTTCGGGACAGATAGCAATCAGCCCCAGCATTTT
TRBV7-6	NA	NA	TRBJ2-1	CASSSRGRANEQFF	TGTGCCAGCAGTAGTAGGGGGAGGGCCAATGAGCAGTTCTTC
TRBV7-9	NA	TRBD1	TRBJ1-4	CASSGTGALREKLFF	TGTGCCAGCAGCGGCACAGGGGCTTTAAGGGAAAAACTGTTTTTT
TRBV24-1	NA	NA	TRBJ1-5	CATSGQQGFQPQHF	TGTGCCACCAGTGGTCAACAGGGATTTCAGCCCCAGCATTTT
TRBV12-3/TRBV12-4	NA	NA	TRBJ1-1	CASSLYQYTEAFF	TGTGCCAGCAGTTTGTATCAGTACACTGAAGCTTTCTTT
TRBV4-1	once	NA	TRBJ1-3	CASSQTGRGNTIYF	TGCGCCAGCAGCCAAACAGGTCGGGGAAACACCATATATTTT
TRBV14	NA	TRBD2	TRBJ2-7	CASSQAGLAVYEQYF	TGTGCCAGCAGCCAAGCCGGGCTAGCGGTCTACGAGCAGTACTTC
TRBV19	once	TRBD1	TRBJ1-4	CASSMGTGQLHNEKLFF	TGTGCCAGTAGTATGGGGACAGGGCAGCTCCATAATGAAAAACTGTTTTTT
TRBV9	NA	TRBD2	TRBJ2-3	CASSVAGTSVTDTQYF	TGTGCCAGCAGCGTAGCCGGGACTAGTGTGACAGATACGCAGTATTTT
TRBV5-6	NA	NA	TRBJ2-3	CASSTGRRRWGGYF	TGTGCCAGCAGCACAGGCCGACGACGGTGGGGCGGGTATTTT
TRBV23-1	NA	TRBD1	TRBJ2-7	CASSQSWDRGYEQYF	TGCGCCAGCAGTCAATCCTGGGACAGGGGCTACGAGCAGTACTTC
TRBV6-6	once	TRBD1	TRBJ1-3	CASSYGTGLLAPSGNTIYF	TGTGCCAGCAGCTACGGGACAGGCCTTCTTGCCCCCTCTGGAAACACCATATATTTT
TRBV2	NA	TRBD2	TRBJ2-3	CASLGTSGRVDQPGDTQYF	TGTGCCAGCCTCGGGACTAGCGGGAGGGTCGATCAACCGGGAGATACGCAGTATTTT
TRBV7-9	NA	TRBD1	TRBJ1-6	CASSPQGIPLHF	TGTGCCAGCAGCCCACAGGGGATACCCCTCCACTTT
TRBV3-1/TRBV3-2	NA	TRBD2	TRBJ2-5	CASSQRREGLETQYF	TGTGCCAGCAGCCAAAGGCGGGAGGGCCTTGAGACCCAGTACTTC
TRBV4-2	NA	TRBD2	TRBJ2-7	CASSQELAAAGGIYEQYF	TGTGCCAGCAGCCAAGAGTTGGCGGCAGCGGGAGGTATTTACGAGCAGTACTTC
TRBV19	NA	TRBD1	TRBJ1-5	CATYGQGLGGNQPQHF	TGTGCCACCTACGGACAGGGCCTTGGGGGCAATCAGCCCCAGCATTTT
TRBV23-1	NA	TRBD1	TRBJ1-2	CASSLGGIYGYTF	TGCGCCAGCAGTCTAGGGGGCATATATGGCTACACCTTC
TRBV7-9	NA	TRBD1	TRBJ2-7	CASSRNRQGRNEQYF	TGTGCCAGCAGCCGTAACAGACAGGGAAGGAACGAGCAGTACTTC
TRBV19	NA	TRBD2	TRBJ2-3	CASMSLAGVDTQYF	TGTGCCAGTATGTCCCTAGCGGGAGTGGATACGCAGTATTTT
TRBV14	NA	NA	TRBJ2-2	CASGARSVGELFF	TGTGCCAGCGGAGCTAGAAGCGTCGGGGAGCTGTTTTTT
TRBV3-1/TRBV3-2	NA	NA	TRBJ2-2	CASSQVGRGVKTNTGELFF	TGTGCCAGCAGCCAAGTCGGCAGGGGAGTTAAGACGAACACCGGGGAGCTGTTTTTT